These T cell receptor beta chains were read from a single sample in a study of T cells in Graves' hyperthyroidism and ophthalmopathy. TCRdb recomputed calls from the multiplex PCR reads with MiXCR, one row per CDR3 protein. Here the sample spans approximately 28,000 distinct CDR3 sequences, 45% being singletons. The material sequenced was blood. Source of these receptors: a woman aged 25 to 39 with Graves' hyperthyroidism. The conserved cysteine and the conserved F or W are not part of the CDR3 here. D genes are given only for firm matches. Clone size is shown for a subset of rows, as once, few, many or a class of expanded clone.

d_call: -
v_call: TRBV2
clone_size: -
cdr3_aa: ASSEATVKSPLH

d_call: -
v_call: TRBV28
clone_size: many
cdr3_aa: ASRWAGLNQPQH

d_call: -
v_call: TRBV28
clone_size: many
cdr3_aa: ASTSRGPYEQY

d_call: -
v_call: TRBV19
clone_size: many
cdr3_aa: ASRGESGNTIY

d_call: -
v_call: TRBV20-1
clone_size: medium-sized
cdr3_aa: SARDGRQASYEQY

d_call: -
v_call: TRBV19
clone_size: few
cdr3_aa: ASSIDRGSPLH

d_call: -
v_call: TRBV19
clone_size: medium-sized
cdr3_aa: ASSVQAADTQY

d_call: TRBD1
v_call: TRBV4-1
clone_size: many
cdr3_aa: ASSDRQGVAYEQY

d_call: -
v_call: TRBV7-2
clone_size: -
cdr3_aa: ASSFLYEQF

d_call: TRBD2
v_call: TRBV2
clone_size: -
cdr3_aa: ASIGRELRNTQY

d_call: TRBD1
v_call: TRBV2
clone_size: once
cdr3_aa: ASSDLGQGGQETQY

d_call: -
v_call: TRBV5-6
clone_size: -
cdr3_aa: ASSLGGVGTQH